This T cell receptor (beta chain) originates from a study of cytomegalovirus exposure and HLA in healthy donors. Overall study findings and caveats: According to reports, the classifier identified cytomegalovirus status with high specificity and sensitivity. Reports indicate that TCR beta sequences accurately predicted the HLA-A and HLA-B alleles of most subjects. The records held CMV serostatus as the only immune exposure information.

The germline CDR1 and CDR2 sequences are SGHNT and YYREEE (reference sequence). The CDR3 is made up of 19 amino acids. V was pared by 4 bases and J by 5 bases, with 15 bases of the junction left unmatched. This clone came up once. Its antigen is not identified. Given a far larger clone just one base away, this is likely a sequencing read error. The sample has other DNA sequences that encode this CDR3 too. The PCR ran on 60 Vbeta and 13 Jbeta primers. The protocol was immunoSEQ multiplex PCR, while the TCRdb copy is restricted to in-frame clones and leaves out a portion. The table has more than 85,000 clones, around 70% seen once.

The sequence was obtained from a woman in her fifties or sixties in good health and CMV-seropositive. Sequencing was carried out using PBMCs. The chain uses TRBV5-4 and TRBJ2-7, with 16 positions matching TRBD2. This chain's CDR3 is CASSHPGLAGGQNKDEQYF. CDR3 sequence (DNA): TGTGCCAGCAGCCATCCGGGACTAGCGGGAGGGCAAAATAAGGACGAGCAGTACTTC.